A selection of T cell receptor beta chains follows, all from one sample in a study of cytomegalovirus exposure and HLA in healthy donors. Clones were sequenced by immunoSEQ multiplex PCR, and TCRdb holds only the in-frame ones, with some missing. Among more than 90,000 clones listed, 77% were seen once. Input material: PBMCs. These receptors were taken from a female donor in good health and CMV-seronegative. CDR3s include the opening cysteine and the closing phenylalanine or tryptophan. Each record gives: clone size, V gene, CDR3 protein. The size entry is marked missing in some rows and otherwise reads once, few, many or a size class.

>-|TRBV29-1
CSGGGGSDEQFF
>-|TRBV6-6
CASSPGHLAYNQPQHF
>-|TRBV6-1
CASSGPSEQYF
>-|TRBV28
CASTAIAPYEQYF
>-|TRBV9
CASGSGRQAEQYF
>-|TRBV27
CASSTFGGGNSPLHF
>once|TRBV19
CASSSTTSGRAAGGELFF
>few|TRBV18
CASSPGQGSRNEQFF
>few|TRBV7-9
CASSSYTGTGSYEQYF
>-|TRBV6-1
CASRPDREEQYF
>-|TRBV19
CTSSFSGGATDTQYF
>-|TRBV7-3
CASSLQENTEAFF
>-|TRBV7-9
CSSSLASGRGEQPQHF
>-|TRBV2
CASSSSTGATEAFF
>-|TRBV28
CASRWTVNNEQFF
>-|TRBV6-5
CASIPGQNQPQHF
>once|TRBV28
CASSFGQGRGNTIYF
>-|TRBV7-2
CASRVGFGSAYEQYF
>-|TRBV7-2
CASSLAAGNPYEQYF
>-|TRBV7-9
CASSLKGGGNEQYF
>-|TRBV7-8
CASSPGTSGSLAKNIQYF
>-|TRBV18
CASSLSDRADYGYTF
>-|TRBV27
CASSLSSHKPGGPNTGELFF